The source of this T cell receptor (beta chain) is a study of blood T cell repertoires in COVID-19. As for the study in general: Spain, Italy and the United States supplied samples that represented acute and convalescent COVID-19.

Sequencing was performed with immunoSEQ multiplex PCR; in TCRdb, only in-frame clones are kept and a portion is missing. The sample lists roughly 57,000 clones; 90% were seen once. CDR3 length: 15 amino acids. The V end lost 6 bases, the J end lost 5 bases, and 19 bases lay between the germline ends. Germline V gene data show CDR1 as LNHDA and CDR2 as SQIVND (reference sequence). The specimen was peripheral blood. This sequence originates from a human donor in a cohort sampled during active COVID-19. The chain has TRBV19 and TRBJ2-5; D is perhaps TRBD2 (7 bases). CDR3 in amino acids: CASRWGGSGTETQYF. DNA for the CDR3: TGTGCCAGTAGATGGGGGGGCAGTGGGACGGAGACCCAGTACTTC.